This T cell receptor beta chain comes out of a study of blood T cell repertoires in COVID-19 (TCRdb year 2020). Describing the broader study: Samples from collaborators originated in the United States, Italy and Spain and spanned both the acute and convalescent phases of COVID-19. The prospective study material was composed of cDNA or gDNA derived from T cells, B-cell-depleted T cells, or PBMCs. The dataset comprised deeply sampled blood TCRbeta repertoires from subjects exposed to, actively infected with, or recovered from COVID-19. The repertoires were released in a freely available public database intended as a resource for research on the immune response to SARS-CoV-2. The samples were drawn from the first 160 participants of the ongoing ImmuneRACE study and from 1,254 subjects provided by 6 global collaborators. Nearly every sample came with metadata listing a de-identified subject ID, COVID-19 status, age in years and sex. HLA class I and class II types, where available, came from metadata supplied by the sample provider rather than from assay-based typing.

Collaborating institutions collected whole blood in K2EDTA tubes following their own protocols. For TCRbeta analysis, collaborators shipped samples as frozen whole blood, isolated PBMCs, or DNA extracted from either of those sample types. TCRbeta CDR3 regions were amplified from genomic DNA using the immunoSEQ Assay, a bias-controlled multiplex PCR. The authors' analysis ran thus. Within the assay, amplification of reference gene primers was used to estimate how many nucleated cells each sample contained. To quantify the absolute abundance of each unique TCRbeta CDR3 rearrangement, sequence reads were collapsed and filtered. For each sample, productive Simpson clonality was calculated by taking the square root of Simpson's diversity index across productive rearrangements. Held by TCRdb, this immuneACCESS table contains in-frame sequences only and omits some clones. Under half of the omission traces to an unresolved V gene where checked; the cause of the rest is unknown. V and J calls and clone size are copied from that table; D and trimming were computed from the DNA. Recorded for this sample are approximately 100,000 clones; nearly 85% of them occurred a single time. 5.5% to 8% of the sample rests with the top ten.

Results and caveats for the whole study, not just this receptor: The amount of clinical and demographic metadata varied by source and participant and was provided uncurated.

Notes on this clone: No antigen is known for it. Sequence at one end of the junction differs from germline and may be a read error.

Sequencing was performed on peripheral blood. This TCR was recovered from a woman between 50 and 59 years old with acute or convalescent COVID-19.

The DNA sequence is as follows: TGTGCTAGCAGCTTAGCTCTTCGAGGGCAGGCCTGGGTCTCTGGAAACACCATATATTTT. Translated, it gives CASSLALRGQAWVSGNTIYF. This receptor chain uses TRBV7-7 and TRBJ1-3, with no reliable assignment of the D segment. Based on the germline V gene (reference sequence), the CDR1 and CDR2 sequences are SSHAT and FNYEAQ. Including the terminal cysteine and phenylalanine, the CDR3 comprises 20 residues. Here the CDR3 DNA is all that survives: 60 bases in frame from base 1.